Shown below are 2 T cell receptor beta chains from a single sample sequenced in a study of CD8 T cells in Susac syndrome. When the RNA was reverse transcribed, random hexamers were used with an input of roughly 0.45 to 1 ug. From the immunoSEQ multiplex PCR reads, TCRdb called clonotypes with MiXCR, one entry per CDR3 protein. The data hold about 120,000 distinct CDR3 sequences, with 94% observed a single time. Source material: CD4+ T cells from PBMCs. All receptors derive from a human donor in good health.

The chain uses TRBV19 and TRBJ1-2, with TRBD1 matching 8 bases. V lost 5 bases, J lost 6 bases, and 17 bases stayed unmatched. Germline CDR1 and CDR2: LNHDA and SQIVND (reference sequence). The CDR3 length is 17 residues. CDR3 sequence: CASSFPQAAGGMNGYTF. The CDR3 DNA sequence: TGTGCCAGTAGTTTTCCCCAGGCGGCAGGGGGCATGAATGGCTACACCTTC.

CDR3 loop: CASSLSQHQETQYF. The CDR3 coding sequence is TGTGCCAGCAGCTTAAGCCAGCACCAAGAGACCCAGTACTTC. The chain has TRBV7-2 and TRBJ2-5, with no clear D. This CDR3 contains 14 residues. Between the trimmed V and J ends, which lost 2 bases and 0 bases, there was a span of 7 bases. Germline loops: CDR1 SGHTA, CDR2 FQGNSA.